This T cell receptor beta chain was sequenced for a study of control samples from healthy donors and cancer patients. Clones were sequenced by immunoSEQ multiplex PCR, and TCRdb holds only the in-frame ones, with some missing. In the table there are 150,000 to 190,000 clones, over 90% of which are singletons. The specimen was blood. The TCR sequence derives from a man aged 50 to 59 in good health.

DNA for the CDR3: TGTGCCAGCAGCCAAGCCGGACTAGCGGGAGTTATCGGGGAGCTGTTTTTT. This encodes CASSQAGLAGVIGELFF. The J gene is TRBJ2-2, the V gene TRBV4-2; 13 bases are a match to TRBD2. Trimming at V came to 1 base and at J to 7 bases, leaving 6 bases not matched to a gene. Germline V lookup: CDR1 LGHNA, CDR2 YNFKEQ. CDR3 length: 17 residues.